This is a list of T cell receptor beta chains from one sample in a study of cytomegalovirus exposure and HLA in healthy donors. Profiled with immunoSEQ multiplex PCR; TCRdb holds only in-frame clones, not every one. The data show about 150,000 clones, and the top ten clones hold 1.5% to 2%. The sequencing sample was made of PBMCs. The receptors were sampled from a woman aged 50 to 60 in good health and CMV-seronegative. Both conserved end residues are part of each CDR3. D genes are given only for firm matches.

d_call: TRBD2
v_call: TRBV4-2
j_call: TRBJ2-2
cdr3_nt: TGTGCCAGCAGCCAAGATCTAGCGGGAGGCACCGGGGAGCTGTTTTTT
cdr3_aa: CASSQDLAGGTGELFF

d_call: NA
v_call: TRBV27
j_call: TRBJ1-2
cdr3_nt: TGTGCCAGCAGTTTGCACAGGGAAGGCTATGGCTACACCTTC
cdr3_aa: CASSLHREGYGYTF

d_call: NA
v_call: TRBV6-5
j_call: TRBJ1-1
cdr3_nt: TGTGCCAGCAGTTATTCGAGGAACACTGAAGCTTTCTTT
cdr3_aa: CASSYSRNTEAFF

d_call: NA
v_call: TRBV15
j_call: TRBJ2-7
cdr3_nt: TGTGCCACCAGCAGAGCTACAGGAACCTACGAGCAGTACTTC
cdr3_aa: CATSRATGTYEQYF

d_call: NA
v_call: TRBV19
j_call: TRBJ1-5
cdr3_nt: TGTGCCAGTAGTATACAGGACGGACTTTATCAGCCCCAGCATTTT
cdr3_aa: CASSIQDGLYQPQHF

d_call: NA
v_call: TRBV11-2
j_call: TRBJ1-3
cdr3_nt: TGTGCCAGCAGTTTTCTGGGAAACACCATATATTTT
cdr3_aa: CASSFLGNTIYF

d_call: NA
v_call: TRBV7-2
j_call: TRBJ2-5
cdr3_nt: TGTGCCAGCAGCTTAGTGTCTCTAACTGGGACCCAGTACTTC
cdr3_aa: CASSLVSLTGTQYF

d_call: NA
v_call: TRBV4-2
j_call: TRBJ1-1
cdr3_nt: TGTGCCAGCAGCCCATCCAGGTACACTGAAGCTTTCTTT
cdr3_aa: CASSPSRYTEAFF

d_call: TRBD2
v_call: TRBV7-6
j_call: TRBJ2-1
cdr3_nt: TGTGCCAGCAGCTTAGTGTCAGCGGGAAGGTCCAATGAGCAGTTCTTC
cdr3_aa: CASSLVSAGRSNEQFF

d_call: TRBD1
v_call: TRBV7-9
j_call: TRBJ1-2
cdr3_nt: TGTGCCAGCAGCTCCGGGACAGCCTCATATGGCTACACCTTC
cdr3_aa: CASSSGTASYGYTF

d_call: TRBD1
v_call: TRBV5-6
j_call: TRBJ2-3
cdr3_nt: TGTGCCAGCAGCTTGGTTTGGGGACAGAACACAGATACGCAGTATTTT
cdr3_aa: CASSLVWGQNTDTQYF

d_call: NA
v_call: TRBV6-1
j_call: TRBJ1-2
cdr3_nt: TGTGCCAGCAGTGTTAAGTACACAGGGCTGTTGAAGGGCTACACCTTC
cdr3_aa: CASSVKYTGLLKGYTF

d_call: NA
v_call: TRBV7-2
j_call: TRBJ1-1
cdr3_nt: TGTGCCAGCAGCCCCTCAGGGGACACTGAAGCTTTCTTT
cdr3_aa: CASSPSGDTEAFF

d_call: TRBD1
v_call: TRBV30
j_call: TRBJ1-5
cdr3_nt: TGTGCCTGGAGTGGACAGGGGATAAGCGGCAATCAGCCCCAGCATTTT
cdr3_aa: CAWSGQGISGNQPQHF

d_call: NA
v_call: TRBV7-8
j_call: TRBJ1-5
cdr3_nt: TGTGCCAGCAGCTTAGGCAGGGCTCAGCCCCAGCATTTT
cdr3_aa: CASSLGRAQPQHF

d_call: NA
v_call: TRBV4-2
j_call: TRBJ2-7
cdr3_nt: TGTGCCAGCAGCCAAGGGGGCAAAGGTCTCCTCGAGCAGTACTTC
cdr3_aa: CASSQGGKGLLEQYF

d_call: NA
v_call: TRBV5-5
j_call: TRBJ2-7
cdr3_nt: TGTGCCAGCAGCTTGGCGCCCACAGGGATAACCTACGAGCAGTACTTC
cdr3_aa: CASSLAPTGITYEQYF

d_call: NA
v_call: TRBV4-2
j_call: TRBJ1-2
cdr3_nt: TGTGCCAGCAGCTACCGGGACACTAACTATGGCTACACCTTC
cdr3_aa: CASSYRDTNYGYTF

d_call: TRBD1
v_call: TRBV5-1
j_call: TRBJ2-2
cdr3_nt: TGCGCCAGCAGCTGGGACAGGGGGTCGGTCGGGGAGCTGTTTTTT
cdr3_aa: CASSWDRGSVGELFF

d_call: TRBD1
v_call: TRBV19
j_call: TRBJ1-4
cdr3_nt: TGTGCCAGTAGTGTTGACAGGGCTGAAAAACTGTTTTTT
cdr3_aa: CASSVDRAEKLFF

d_call: NA
v_call: TRBV12-5
j_call: TRBJ2-2
cdr3_nt: TGTGCTAGTGGTGAAACAGGGAACACCGGGGAGCTGTTTTTT
cdr3_aa: CASGETGNTGELFF

d_call: NA
v_call: TRBV28
j_call: TRBJ1-1
cdr3_nt: TGTGCCAGCAGTCCCCCGGGAGGGGACGGGTCCCGCGAAGCTTTCTTT
cdr3_aa: CASSPPGGDGSREAFF

d_call: NA
v_call: TRBV10-3
j_call: TRBJ1-1
cdr3_nt: TGTGCCATCAGTGGCAGGGTTGGCACTGAAGCTTTCTTT
cdr3_aa: CAISGRVGTEAFF

d_call: TRBD1
v_call: TRBV6-6
j_call: TRBJ2-1
cdr3_nt: TGTGCCAGCAGTTCGGGGACAGGCCGTGTGCCTGAGCAGTTCTTC
cdr3_aa: CASSSGTGRVPEQFF

d_call: NA
v_call: TRBV6-6
j_call: TRBJ2-3
cdr3_nt: TGTGCCAGCAGTTACTCACAGGGCTCCGGAGATACGCAGTATTTT
cdr3_aa: CASSYSQGSGDTQYF

d_call: TRBD2
v_call: TRBV9
j_call: TRBJ2-5
cdr3_nt: TGTGCCAGCAGCCCCCAGGGACTAGTCCAGGAGACCCAGTACTTC
cdr3_aa: CASSPQGLVQETQYF

d_call: NA
v_call: TRBV19
j_call: TRBJ2-7
cdr3_nt: TGTGCCACGAAGGACTATGACTCCTACGAGCAGTACTTC
cdr3_aa: CATKDYDSYEQYF

d_call: TRBD1
v_call: TRBV19
j_call: TRBJ1-4
cdr3_nt: TGTGCCAGTAGTTCCGGGACAGGGTTGGGTGAAAAACTGTTTTTT
cdr3_aa: CASSSGTGLGEKLFF

d_call: TRBD2
v_call: TRBV5-1
j_call: TRBJ2-7
cdr3_nt: TGCGCCAGCAGCTTGGGTAGCGGGAGCAACCACGAGCAGTACTTC
cdr3_aa: CASSLGSGSNHEQYF

d_call: NA
v_call: TRBV5-5
j_call: TRBJ1-3
cdr3_nt: TGTGCCAGCAGCTTAATACAGGAAAACACCATATATTTT
cdr3_aa: CASSLIQENTIYF

d_call: NA
v_call: TRBV7-2
j_call: TRBJ2-7
cdr3_nt: TGTGCCAGCAGCTTAGTAACAGGGAACGAGCAGTACTTC
cdr3_aa: CASSLVTGNEQYF

d_call: TRBD2
v_call: TRBV9
j_call: TRBJ2-5
cdr3_nt: TGTGCCAGCAGCGAAATGGGACTAGCGGAAGAGACCCAGTACTTC
cdr3_aa: CASSEMGLAEETQYF

d_call: NA
v_call: TRBV4-2
j_call: TRBJ1-1
cdr3_nt: TGTGCCAGCAGCCATGATAGTCGTATGAACACTGAAGCTTTCTTT
cdr3_aa: CASSHDSRMNTEAFF

d_call: NA
v_call: TRBV7-9
j_call: TRBJ1-1
cdr3_nt: TGTGCCAGCAGCCCCGGAGGGGATACTGAAGCTTTCTTT
cdr3_aa: CASSPGGDTEAFF

d_call: NA
v_call: TRBV6-5
j_call: TRBJ2-4
cdr3_nt: TGTGCCAGCAGTTACTCGGAGGATCGGATTCAGTACTTC
cdr3_aa: CASSYSEDRIQYF

d_call: NA
v_call: TRBV5-6
j_call: TRBJ1-1
cdr3_nt: TGTGCCAGCAGCTTGCCGAACGGTGAAGCTTTCTTT
cdr3_aa: CASSLPNGEAFF

d_call: NA
v_call: TRBV7-9
j_call: TRBJ1-2
cdr3_nt: TGTGCCAGCAGCCCCGACAGACTCTATGGCTACACCTTC
cdr3_aa: CASSPDRLYGYTF

d_call: NA
v_call: TRBV2
j_call: TRBJ1-4
cdr3_nt: TGTGCCAGCAGTGACCGGACAGTTGCAACTAATGAAAAACTGTTTTTT
cdr3_aa: CASSDRTVATNEKLFF

d_call: NA
v_call: TRBV5-1
j_call: TRBJ1-6
cdr3_nt: TGCGCCAGCAGCTTAGGGGTGCGGACCAATAATTCACCCCTCCACTTT
cdr3_aa: CASSLGVRTNNSPLHF